The 23 T cell receptor beta chains below come from one sample, sequenced in a study of cytomegalovirus exposure and HLA in healthy donors. Primers for the PCR totalled 60 Vbeta and 13 Jbeta. The method was immunoSEQ multiplex PCR; TCRdb's version includes in-frame clones alone and lacks a portion of them. The data hold more than 110,000 clones, with 79% observed a single time. Sequencing was performed on PBMCs. The receptors here all came from a man aged 18-30 years in good health and CMV-seronegative.

V is TRBV18 and J is TRBJ2-1; 11 nucleotides match TRBD1. CDR3 length: 14 residues. Germline V lookup: CDR1 KGHSH, CDR2 LQKENI. V shed 5 bases, J shed 6 bases, and the junction held 3 bases outside the gene matches. The CDR3: CASSRTGGFNEQFF. CDR3 DNA: TGTGCCAGCTCAAGGACAGGGGGCTTCAATGAGCAGTTCTTC.

This clone appeared a few times. This chain joins TRBV13 and TRBJ1-1; 10 bases map to TRBD1. Germline lookup yields CDR1 PRHDT and CDR2 FYEKMQ (reference sequence). Trimming removed 2 bases from V and 3 bases from J; junction bases left unmatched: 3. The CDR3 spans 15 residues. The CDR3 spells CASSLTDRGDTEAFF. The CDR3 DNA reads as TGTGCCAGCAGCTTAACGGACAGGGGGGACACTGAAGCTTTCTTT.

The chain couples TRBV11-3 to TRBJ2-1; TRBD2 matches 8 bases. The length of the CDR3 is 16 residues. Germline assignment: CDR1 SGHNT and CDR2 YENEEA. V gave up 5 bases and J gave up 5 bases; unmatched junction bases: 11. The CDR3 DNA follows: TGTGCCAGCAGCCCCGGGGGAGCGGGGGTCGACAATGAGCAGTTCTTC. It translates to CASSPGGAGVDNEQFF.

The rearrangement joins TRBV5-6 to TRBJ2-7, with TRBD1 matching over 8 bases. V lost 1 base and J lost 3; bases outside the gene matches: 6. From germline, CDR1 is SGHDT and CDR2 YYEEEE. This CDR3 region has 15 residues. This chain's CDR3 is CASSLRDRSYYEQYF. The CDR3 DNA follows: TGTGCCAGCAGCTTGCGGGACAGGTCCTACTACGAGCAGTACTTC.

The V gene is TRBV15, the J gene TRBJ1-4, with 8 bases lining up with TRBD1. The ends lost 0 bases at V and 8 bases at J; junction bases unmatched: 8. Germline-derived CDR1 and CDR2 are LNHNV and YYDKDF (reference sequence). CDR3 length: 16 residues. CDR3 DNA: TGTGCCACCAGCAGAGATTCTCAGGGGGCATGGGAAAAACTGTTTTTT. The encoded protein is CATSRDSQGAWEKLFF.

The rearrangement uses TRBV21-1 and TRBJ2-2; TRBD2 is the table's D call and was not checked against the DNA. TRBV21-1 is noted as a pseudogene. The CDR3 is made up of 10 amino acids. This CDR3 is CASLPPPLFF. DNA of the CDR3: TGTGCCAGCCTCCCCCCCCCGCTGTTTTTT.

This rearrangement joins TRBV7-2 to TRBJ2-1; 10 bases match TRBD2. This CDR3 is 17 amino acids long. The ends lost 3 bases at V and 8 bases at J; junction bases unmatched: 13. Per the germline V gene, CDR1 is SGHTA and CDR2 is FQGNSA. CDR3 region: CASSLQLAGARGDEQFF. The CDR3 nucleotides read TGTGCCAGCAGCTTGCAGCTAGCGGGGGCCAGGGGGGATGAGCAGTTCTTC.

The J gene is TRBJ2-1, the V gene TRBV5-1, with D perhaps matching TRBD2 (6 bases). There are 14 residues in the CDR3. The germline V gene has CDR1 SGHRS and CDR2 YFSETQ. The V and J ends lost 1 base and 9 bases respectively, with 14 bases between them. The CDR3 region is CASSLSGRWGEQFF. The CDR3 DNA reads TGCGCCAGCAGCTTGAGCGGGCGGTGGGGTGAGCAGTTCTTC.

The CDR3 protein is CASSQRQGAATEAFF. The DNA of the CDR3 is TGTGCCAGCAGCCAACGACAGGGGGCGGCCACTGAAGCTTTCTTT. The rearrangement joins TRBV7-6 to TRBJ1-1, with 10 positions matching TRBD1. The V and J ends lost 5 bases and 4 bases, in that order; junction bases with no gene match: 7. The CDR3 runs to 15 residues. The germline V gene has CDR1 SGHVS and CDR2 FNYEAQ.

The chain couples TRBV5-4 to TRBJ1-6, with D maybe TRBD1 (5 bases). CDR3 size: 16 residues. V lost 4 bases and J lost 6, with 17 bases in between. CDR1 and CDR2 (germline): SGHNT, YYREEE (reference sequence). DNA for the CDR3: TGTGCCAGCAGCCCCGACAGCAGGGTGGGTAATTCACCCCTCCACTTT. Its translation is CASSPDSRVGNSPLHF.

The rearrangement joins TRBV6-4 to TRBJ1-1; D possibly corresponds to TRBD1 (5 bases). Trimming took off 5 bases at V and 1 base at J, with 8 bases between the two ends. CDR3 length: 13 residues. Germline CDR1 is MRHNA and CDR2 is SNTAGT. The chain's CDR3 is CASSKQGNTEAFF. CDR3 sequence (DNA): TGTGCCAGCAGTAAGCAGGGGAACACTGAAGCTTTCTTT.

This clone showed up many times. The chain is built from TRBV7-2 and TRBJ1-6; D gene ambiguous. The germline V gene has CDR1 SGHTA and CDR2 FQGNSA. Trimming took 3 bases from V and 9 from J, leaving 12 bases between them. The CDR3 extends over 14 amino acids. The CDR3 loop is CASSFDIGLSPLHF. CDR3 DNA sequence: TGTGCCAGCAGCTTTGATATAGGACTTTCACCCCTCCACTTT.

V and J are TRBV7-2 and TRBJ2-7; perhaps TRBD1 as D (5 bases). Germline values: CDR1 SGHTA, CDR2 FQGNSA. The CDR3 totals 11 residues. V gave up 6 bases and J gave up 6 bases, with 9 bases separating them. CDR3 in DNA: TGTGCCAGCAGGTATAGGGGCGAGCAGTACTTC. It translates to CASRYRGEQYF.

The V and J genes are TRBV4-1 and TRBJ2-1; D perhaps matches TRBD1 (5 bases). Trimming left V 5 bases short and J 5 bases short, with 16 bases between. Germline V gives CDR1 MGHRA, CDR2 YSYEKL. This CDR3 is built from 15 residues. The CDR3 protein is CASSSAADRDNEQFF. CDR3 nucleotides: TGCGCCAGCAGCTCTGCTGCTGACAGAGACAATGAGCAGTTCTTC.

V gene TRBV14 combines with J gene TRBJ2-1; 13 bases agree with TRBD2. CDR1 and CDR2 (germline): SGHDN, FVKESK. The junction had 2 bases not matched to a gene; V was cut back by 4 bases and J by 5 bases. This CDR3 comprises 15 residues. CDR3 loop: CASSPGLAGNNEQFF. The CDR3, as DNA: TGTGCCAGCAGCCCGGGACTAGCGGGGAACAATGAGCAGTTCTTC.

J is TRBJ1-5 and V is TRBV27; 7 positions agree with TRBD1. This CDR3 is 15 amino acids long. The V gene's germline CDR1 is MNHEY and CDR2 SMNVEV (reference sequence). V lost 5 bases to trimming and J lost 7 bases; unmatched junction nucleotides: 11. CDR3 bases: TGTGCCAGCAGTCCTAACAGGGGAAGGGGACAGCCCCAGCATTTT. This encodes CASSPNRGRGQPQHF.

In its sample, this clone was seen once. The V and J genes are TRBV5-1 and TRBJ2-4; D gene uncertain. Germline V gene sequence: CDR1 SGHRS, CDR2 YFSETQ. This CDR3 is built from 16 residues. With 4 bases removed from V and 0 bases from J, the gap between germline ends came to 14 bases. This CDR3 reads CASSPSPRLAKNIQYF. CDR3 nucleotide sequence: TGCGCCAGCAGCCCTTCACCCCGGTTAGCCAAAAACATTCAGTACTTC.

This chain uses TRBV19 with TRBJ1-1, with D possibly matching TRBD1 (5 bases). This CDR3 spans 15 amino acids. Germline V lookup: CDR1 LNHDA, CDR2 SQIVND (reference sequence). The V end was cut by 3 bases, the J end by 1 base, with 12 bases between. CDR3 in DNA: TGTGCCAGTAGTATCAGAAAGGGGCCGAACACTGAAGCTTTCTTT. Protein: CASSIRKGPNTEAFF.

The J gene is TRBJ1-2, the V gene TRBV7-9, with D perhaps matching TRBD1 (6 bases). Germline CDR1 is SEHNR and CDR2 is FQNEAQ (reference sequence). The CDR3 extends over 14 amino acids. The CDR3 loop reads CSYGGGPTNYGYTF. Here the CDR3 DNA reads TGTTCCTACGGGGGGGGGCCTACTAACTATGGCTACACCTTC.

V and J are TRBV9 and TRBJ2-1, with TRBD2 as a possible D gene (5 bases). Germline lookup yields CDR1 SGDLS and CDR2 YYNGEE. V lost 0 bases, J lost 3 bases, and 10 bases lay in between. This CDR3 contains 15 residues. The CDR3 region is CASSVESGNYNEQFF. The CDR3 region has the DNA TGTGCCAGCAGCGTAGAGAGCGGAAACTACAATGAGCAGTTCTTC.

V is TRBV12-5 and J is TRBJ1-3, with TRBD1 identical over 11 bases. The CDR3 is 16 residues long. V lost 6 bases, J lost 2 bases, and 6 bases stayed unmatched. The germline V gene encodes CDR1 LGHNT and CDR2 FRNRAP. DNA of the CDR3: TGTGCTAGTGGCTGGGGACAGGGGGTCGCTGGAAACACCATATATTTT. Amino acids: CASGWGQGVAGNTIYF.

This chain uses TRBV6-5 with TRBJ2-2; 11 bases fit TRBD1. The CDR3 runs to 15 residues. V was clipped by 5 bases and J by 5 bases; unmatched bases: 4. Germline V lookup: CDR1 MNHEY, CDR2 SVGAGI. The CDR3 coding sequence is TGTGCCAGCAGTGGCCGGGACAGGGGGACCGGGGAGCTGTTTTTT. Translating gives CASSGRDRGTGELFF.

This clone was seen only once. The gene calls are TRBV5-1 and TRBJ1-3; D is perhaps TRBD1 (6 bases). The length of the CDR3 is 17 residues. V lost 2 bases and J lost 0, with 15 bases in between. The germline gives CDR1 SGHRS, CDR2 YFSETQ. The CDR3 spells CASSLGGGSVSGNTIYF. The CDR3 region has the DNA TGCGCCAGCAGCTTAGGGGGGGGCTCCGTCTCTGGAAACACCATATATTTT.